What follows are 24 T cell receptor beta chains derived from one specimen sequenced in a study of molecular identifiers for immune sequencing clone quantification. From the PCR reads, TCRdb called clonotypes with MiXCR, one entry per CDR3 protein. The sample lists 460,000 or so distinct CDR3 sequences; about 21% were seen once. The sequenced sample was naive CD8+ T cells from blood, with Jurkat cell RNA spiked in. Subset reported: FACS-sorted CD8+CD4-CCR7+CD45RA+ naive T cells. These TCRs come from a human donor in good health. Some libraries in this study had Jurkat cell RNA spiked in.

There are many counts of this clonotype. The V and J genes are TRBV4-2 and TRBJ1-1; D uncertain. V was pared by 8 bases and J by 4 bases, with 14 bases between. Germline V gene lookup returns CDR1 LGHNA and CDR2 YNFKEQ. The CDR3 extends over 13 amino acids. CDR3 residues: CASGPDKSTEAFF. CDR3 in DNA: TGTGCCAGCGGGCCCGACAAGAGCACTGAAGCTTTCTTT.

The chain joins TRBV27 to TRBJ2-7; TRBD2 matches at 14 bases. Germline CDR1 MNHEY, CDR2 SMNVEV (reference sequence). The CDR3 sequence is 16 residues long. V was clipped by 5 bases and J by 4 bases; unmatched bases: 7. CDR3 sequence: CASSGQGLAGVYEQYF. Here the CDR3 DNA reads TGTGCCAGCAGTGGACAGGGACTAGCGGGAGTTTACGAGCAGTACTTC.

Details on this clonotype: The junction and the germline gene differ at one end; a read error may be behind it. The DNA for the CDR3 is TGTGCCAGCGGTTTATCTACAGGGAACACTGAAGCTTTCTTT. Protein sequence: CASGLSTGNTEAFF. This sequence joins TRBV27 and TRBJ1-1; tentative D call: TRBD1 (5 bases). Germline values: CDR1 MNHEY, CDR2 SMNVEV (reference sequence). This CDR3 is 14 amino acids long.

This clonotype was detected ten times or more. The rearrangement uses TRBV5-1 and TRBJ2-3, with D hard to call. The CDR3 contains 13 residues. The germline V gene has CDR1 SGHRS and CDR2 YFSETQ. Trimming removed 3 bases at V and 4 bases at J, with 9 bases between. Written as DNA, the CDR3 is TGCGCCAGCAGCTGGAGCGACGCAGATACGCAGTATTTT. Translating it yields CASSWSDADTQYF. The full variable domain, with the rest looked up from reference TRBV5-1 and TRBJ2-3, is KAGVTQTPRYLIKTRGQQVTLSCSPISGHRSVSWYQQTPGQGLQFLFEYFSETQRNKGNFPGRFSGRQFSNSRSEMNVSTLELGDSALYLCASSWSDADTQYFGPGTRLTVL.

This clonotype came up once. Given a much more abundant clone one base away, this may be a read error. The rearrangement links TRBV20-1 to TRBJ2-7; D gene ambiguous. Trimming removed 3 bases at V and 5 bases at J, with 29 bases between. Germline V gene sequence: CDR1 DFQATT, CDR2 SNEGSKA (reference sequence). The CDR3 has 18 amino acids. CDR3 residues: CSARDRMVHGFNRDEQYF. For the CDR3, the DNA is TGCAGTGCTAGGGATAGGATGGTGCACGGATTTAATAGAGACGAGCAGTACTTC.

Ten or more counts support this clonotype. The CDR3 DNA follows: TGCGCCAGCAGCCAAGGTCCCGGGGAACTGAACACTGAAGCTTTCTTT. This sequence encodes CASSQGPGELNTEAFF. The chain uses TRBV4-1 and TRBJ1-1; D uncertain. V lost 1 base, J lost 0 bases, and 12 bases lay in between. CDR1 is MGHRA, CDR2 YSYEKL, per germline. The CDR3 has 16 amino acids.

This clonotype was counted a few times. V is TRBV6-5 and J is TRBJ2-3; D remains ambiguous. Trimming removed 3 bases from V and 0 bases from J, with 10 bases in between. This CDR3 is 15 amino acids long. Germline CDR1 reads MNHEY; CDR2 reads SVGAGI. The DNA for the CDR3 is TGTGCCAGCAGTTATTTCGGCATTAGCACAGATACGCAGTATTTT. Its protein product is CASSYFGISTDTQYF.

The sample holds many counts of this clonotype. The chain has TRBV2 and TRBJ1-5; TRBD1 is a possible D gene (5 bases). The CDR3 sequence is 17 residues long. V shed 1 base and J shed 5 bases, with 18 bases lying between them. In germline, CDR1 is SNHLY, CDR2 FYNNEI. CDR3 sequence (DNA): TGTGCCAGCAGTGAAGAGTTGGGGGGTGCCCTCGATCAGCCCCAGCATTTT. Its protein product is CASSEELGGALDQPQHF.

This clonotype was detected many times. The rearrangement links TRBV6-4 to TRBJ2-3; D perhaps matches TRBD2 (5 bases). From germline, CDR1 is MRHNA and CDR2 SNTAGT. V dropped 4 bases and J dropped 2 bases, with 7 bases sitting between them. The length of the CDR3 is 13 residues. The CDR3 here is CASSADFTDTQYF. In DNA form, the CDR3 reads TGTGCCAGCAGTGCGGACTTCACAGATACGCAGTATTTT.

Many counts were recorded for this clonotype. This sequence joins TRBV6-5 and TRBJ2-3, with D perhaps being TRBD1 or TRBD2 (5 bases each). Germline lookup yields CDR1 MNHEY and CDR2 SVGAGI. CDR3 length: 14 amino acids. With 1 base removed from V and 2 bases from J, the gap between germline ends came to 7 bases. The CDR3 DNA sequence: TGTGCCAGCAGTTACTTGGGGACCACAGATACGCAGTATTTT. Its translation is CASSYLGTTDTQYF.

This clonotype has just a few counts. J is TRBJ2-2 and V is TRBV27, with 8 bases matching TRBD1. CDR3 length: 18 amino acids. J gave up 0 bases and V 0 bases, and 6 bases lay outside the gene matches. Germline CDR1 and CDR2: MNHEY and SMNVEV (reference sequence). The chain's CDR3 is CASSLSGQGRSNTGELFF. The CDR3 DNA reads TGTGCCAGCAGTTTATCTGGACAGGGACGGTCGAACACCGGGGAGCTGTTTTTT.

In its sample, this clonotype was seen many times. The chain joins TRBV4-3 to TRBJ2-7; D is possibly TRBD1 (5 bases). The ends were cut back, 0 bases at V and 7 bases at J, with 13 bases in the middle. Germline assignment: CDR1 LGHNA and CDR2 YSLEER. The CDR3 runs 14 residues. CDR3 DNA sequence: TGCGCCAGCAGCCAAGATCTGTGGGGCTGGGAGCAGTACTTC. Residues: CASSQDLWGWEQYF.

This clonotype turned up a few times. A much larger clone lies a single base off, so this may be a read error. The V and J genes are TRBV29-1 and TRBJ2-3, with 9 bases that match TRBD1. CDR3 length: 12 residues. Germline CDR1 reads SQVTM; CDR2 reads ANQGSEA. The CDR3 nucleotides are TGCGGCGTACTACAGGGGGCAAGGACGCAGTATTTT. It encodes CGVLQGARTQYF.

The chain recombines TRBV6-6 with TRBJ1-4; D unclear. With 0 bases removed from V and 4 bases from J, the gap between germline ends came to 12 bases. The germline V gene has CDR1 MNHNY and CDR2 SVGAGI (reference sequence). The CDR3 totals 16 residues. The CDR3 is CASSYSYPSGNEKLFF. CDR3 coding DNA: TGTGCCAGCAGTTACTCGTATCCTTCGGGTAATGAAAAACTGTTTTTT.

Comment on this clonotype: A junction boundary mismatches the germline segment, possibly from a read error. The CDR3 region is CAGSQEEGAGLSYEQYF. In DNA, the CDR3 is TGTGCCGGCAGCCAAGAAGAGGGCGCGGGCCTCTCCTACGAGCAGTACTTC. The chain combines TRBV14 with TRBJ2-7, with D tentatively TRBD2 (5 bases). Looked up from germline, CDR1 is SGHDN and CDR2 is FVKESK. The CDR3 totals 17 residues.

V is TRBV11-2 and J is TRBJ2-1; 8 nucleotides match TRBD2. This CDR3 is built from 13 residues. V shed 5 bases and J 7 bases; nucleotides not matched to a gene: 4. CDR1 and CDR2 (germline): SGHAT, FQNNGV. The CDR3 here is CASSQGGGNEQFF. The CDR3 DNA reads as TGTGCCAGCAGCCAAGGCGGGGGGAATGAGCAGTTCTTC.

The chain employs TRBV27 and TRBJ1-2; 8 nucleotides line up with TRBD1. Per germline, CDR1 MNHEY and CDR2 SMNVEV (reference sequence). V was clipped by 7 bases and J by 3 bases; unmatched bases: 7. The CDR3 loop spans 14 amino acids. Here the CDR3 reads CASKLQGGHYGYTF. The DNA for the CDR3 is TGTGCCAGCAAACTACAGGGGGGGCACTATGGCTACACCTTC.

This clonotype was counted at least ten times. CDR3 protein: CASSLVASAPYEQYF. The CDR3 DNA follows: TGTGCCAGCAGCTTAGTCGCGTCCGCCCCCTACGAGCAGTACTTC. The chain recombines TRBV7-2 with TRBJ2-7; D not certain. The germline V gene has CDR1 SGHTA and CDR2 FQGNSA. The CDR3 is made up of 15 amino acids. V lost 1 base, J lost 2 bases, and 12 bases lay in between.

The chain carries TRBV6-2 or TRBV6-3 and TRBJ1-1, with D hard to call. Germline values: CDR1 MNHEY, CDR2 SVGEGT. This CDR3 is built from 15 residues. V was pared by 2 bases and J by 0 bases, with 10 bases between. The CDR3 here is CASSYILKMNTEAFF. The CDR3 DNA sequence: TGTGCCAGCAGTTACATCCTTAAGATGAACACTGAAGCTTTCTTT.

Details on this clonotype: This may come from a read error, since a much larger clone is one base off. The chain carries TRBV20-1 and TRBJ1-1; D is unclear. This CDR3 contains 15 residues. Trimming shortened V by 5 bases and J by 11 bases, and 27 bases separated the two germline ends. Germline V lookup: CDR1 DFQATT, CDR2 SNEGSKA (reference sequence). The CDR3: CSALGTRTGPGRAFF. CDR3 bases: TGCAGTGCTTTAGGAACTCGGACGGGTCCTGGTCGTGCTTTCTTT.

A word on this clonotype: This may come from a read error, since a much larger clone is one base off. This rearrangement joins TRBV7-6 to TRBJ1-1; D perhaps matches TRBD1 (6 bases). This CDR3 region has 16 residues. CDR1 and CDR2 (germline): SGHVS, FNYEAQ. DNA for the CDR3: TGTGCCGGCAGCTTCCCATCAGGTCTGGCAGGGGATGAAGCTTTCTTT. This translates into CAGSFPSGLAGDEAFF.

This clonotype was seen at least ten times. The V and J genes are TRBV12-5 and TRBJ2-3; 12 positions agree with TRBD1. CDR3 length: 17 amino acids. In germline, CDR1 is LGHNT, CDR2 FRNRAP. V dropped 0 bases and J dropped 4; count of bases not matched to a gene: 5. The CDR3 sequence is CASGLVWDRGHSDTQYF. The CDR3 region has the DNA TGTGCTAGTGGTTTGGTATGGGACAGGGGGCATTCAGATACGCAGTATTTT.

This clonotype was observed a handful of times. The chain links TRBV6-1 to TRBJ1-1; D is unclear. Trimming pared 2 bases from V and 0 bases from J, leaving 7 bases between. Germline values: CDR1 MNHNS, CDR2 SASEGT. The CDR3 extends over 14 amino acids. CDR3 coding DNA: TGTGCCAGCAGTGAAAACAGAATGAACACTGAAGCTTTCTTT. It specifies CASSENRMNTEAFF.

This clonotype showed up many times. This chain links TRBV4-1 with TRBJ1-5; weak D call: TRBD1 (5 bases). V was pared by 4 bases and J by 5 bases, with 15 bases between. The length of the CDR3 is 15 residues. From germline, CDR1 is MGHRA and CDR2 YSYEKL. CDR3 in DNA: TGCGCCAGCAGCCTAATCCGGGACGGGGATCAGCCCCAGCATTTT. Residues: CASSLIRDGDQPQHF.